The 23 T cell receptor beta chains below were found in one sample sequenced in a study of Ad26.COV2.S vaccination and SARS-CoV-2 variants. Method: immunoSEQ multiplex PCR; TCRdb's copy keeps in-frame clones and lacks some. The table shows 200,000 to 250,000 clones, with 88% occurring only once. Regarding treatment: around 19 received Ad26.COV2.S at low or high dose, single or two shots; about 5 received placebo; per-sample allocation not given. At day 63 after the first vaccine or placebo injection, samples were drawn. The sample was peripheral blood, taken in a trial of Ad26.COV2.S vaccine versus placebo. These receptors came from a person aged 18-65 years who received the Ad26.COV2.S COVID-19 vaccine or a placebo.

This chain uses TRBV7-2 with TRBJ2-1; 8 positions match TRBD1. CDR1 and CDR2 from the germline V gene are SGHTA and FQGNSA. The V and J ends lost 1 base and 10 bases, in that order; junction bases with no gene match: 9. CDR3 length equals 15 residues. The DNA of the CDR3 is TGTGCCAGCAGCTTAGTGGCAGGGGGCTCAGGGGAGCAGTTCTTC. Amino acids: CASSLVAGGSGEQFF.

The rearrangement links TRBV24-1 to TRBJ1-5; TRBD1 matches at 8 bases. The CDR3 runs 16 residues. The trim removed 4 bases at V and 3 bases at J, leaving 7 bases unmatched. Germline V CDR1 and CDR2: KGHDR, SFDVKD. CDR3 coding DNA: TGTGCCACCAGTGAGGGAGGGACAGGTCTCAATCAGCCCCAGCATTTT. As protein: CATSEGGTGLNQPQHF.

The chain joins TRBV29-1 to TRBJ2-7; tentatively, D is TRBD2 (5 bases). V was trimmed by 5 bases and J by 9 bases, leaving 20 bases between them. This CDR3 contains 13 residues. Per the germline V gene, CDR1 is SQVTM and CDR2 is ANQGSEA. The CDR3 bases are TGCAGCGTTTTAAGAGGGCTTGGCGAGGTGCAGTACTTC. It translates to CSVLRGLGEVQYF.

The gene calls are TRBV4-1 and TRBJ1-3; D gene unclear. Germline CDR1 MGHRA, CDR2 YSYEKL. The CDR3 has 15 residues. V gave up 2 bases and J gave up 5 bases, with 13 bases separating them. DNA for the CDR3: TGCGCCAGCAGCCAATCGCAAAGATCTCGAAACACCATATATTTT. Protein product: CASSQSQRSRNTIYF.

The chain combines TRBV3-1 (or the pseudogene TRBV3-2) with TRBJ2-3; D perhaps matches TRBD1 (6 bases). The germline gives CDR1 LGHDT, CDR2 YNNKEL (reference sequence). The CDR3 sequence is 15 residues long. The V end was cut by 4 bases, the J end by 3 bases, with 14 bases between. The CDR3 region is CASSPAPGQTDTQYF. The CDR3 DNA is TGTGCCAGCAGCCCCGCCCCAGGACAGACAGATACGCAGTATTTT.

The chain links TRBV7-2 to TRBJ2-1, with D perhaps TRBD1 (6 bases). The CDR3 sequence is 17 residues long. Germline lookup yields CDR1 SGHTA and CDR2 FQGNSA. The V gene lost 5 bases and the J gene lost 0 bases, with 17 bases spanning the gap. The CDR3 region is CASSLSGQIRSYNEQFF. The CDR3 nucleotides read TGTGCCAGCAGCCTATCCGGACAGATTCGCTCCTACAATGAGCAGTTCTTC. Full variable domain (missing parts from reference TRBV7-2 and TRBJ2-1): GAGVSQSPSNKVTEKGKDVELRCDPISGHTALYWYRQSLGQGLEFLIYFQGNSAPDKSGLPSDRFSAERTGGSVSTLTIQRTQQEDSAVYLCASSLSGQIRSYNEQFFGPGTRLTVL.

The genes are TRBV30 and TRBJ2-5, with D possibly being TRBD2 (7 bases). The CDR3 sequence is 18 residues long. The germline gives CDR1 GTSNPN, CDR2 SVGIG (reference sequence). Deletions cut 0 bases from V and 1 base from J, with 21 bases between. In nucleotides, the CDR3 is TGTGCCTGGAGTGTAAGCGGCCGGGGGGCCAGGATCCAAGAGACCCAGTACTTC. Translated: CAWSVSGRGARIQETQYF.

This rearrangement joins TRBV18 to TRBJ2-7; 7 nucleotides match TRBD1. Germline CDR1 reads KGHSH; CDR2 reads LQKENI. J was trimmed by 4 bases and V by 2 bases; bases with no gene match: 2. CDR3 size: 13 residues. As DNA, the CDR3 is TGTGCCAGCTCACCAACGGGACAGTACGAGCAGTACTTC. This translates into CASSPTGQYEQYF. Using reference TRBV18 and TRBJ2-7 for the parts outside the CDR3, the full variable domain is NAGVMQNPRHLVRRRGQEARLRCSPMKGHSHVYWYRQLPEEGLKFMVYLQKENIIDESGMPKERFSAEFPKEGPSILRIQQVVRGDSAAYFCASSPTGQYEQYFGPGTRLTVT.

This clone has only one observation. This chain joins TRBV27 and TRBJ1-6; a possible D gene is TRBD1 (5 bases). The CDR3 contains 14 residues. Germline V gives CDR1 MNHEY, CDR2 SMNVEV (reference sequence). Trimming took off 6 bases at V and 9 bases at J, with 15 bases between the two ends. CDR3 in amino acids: CASSLGAAGSPLHF. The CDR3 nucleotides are TGTGCCAGCAGCCTCGGGGCCGCTGGTTCACCCCTCCACTTT.

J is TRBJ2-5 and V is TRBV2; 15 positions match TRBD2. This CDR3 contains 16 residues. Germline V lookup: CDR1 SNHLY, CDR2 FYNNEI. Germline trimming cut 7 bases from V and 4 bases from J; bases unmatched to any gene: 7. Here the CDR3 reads CASKYPGLAGGETQYF. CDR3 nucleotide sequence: TGTGCCAGCAAGTACCCGGGACTAGCGGGGGGAGAGACCCAGTACTTC.

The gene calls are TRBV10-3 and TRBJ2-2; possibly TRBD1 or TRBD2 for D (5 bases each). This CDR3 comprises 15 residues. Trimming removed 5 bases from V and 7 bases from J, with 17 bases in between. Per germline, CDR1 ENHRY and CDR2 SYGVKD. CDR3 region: CAISYDWGSGGELFF. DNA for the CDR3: TGTGCCATCAGTTATGATTGGGGGTCCGGCGGGGAGCTGTTTTTT.

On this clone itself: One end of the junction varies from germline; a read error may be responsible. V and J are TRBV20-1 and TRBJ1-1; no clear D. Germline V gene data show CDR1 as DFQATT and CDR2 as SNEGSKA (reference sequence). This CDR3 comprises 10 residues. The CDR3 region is CSARDGEEIF. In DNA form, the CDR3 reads TGCAGTGCTAGAGATGGAGAGGAGATCTTT.

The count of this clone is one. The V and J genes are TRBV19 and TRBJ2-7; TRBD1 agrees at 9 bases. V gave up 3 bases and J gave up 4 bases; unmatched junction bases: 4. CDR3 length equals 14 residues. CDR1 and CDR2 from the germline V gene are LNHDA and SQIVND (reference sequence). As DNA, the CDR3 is TGTGCCAGTAGTATCCGACAGGGGGGATACGAGCAGTACTTC. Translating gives CASSIRQGGYEQYF.

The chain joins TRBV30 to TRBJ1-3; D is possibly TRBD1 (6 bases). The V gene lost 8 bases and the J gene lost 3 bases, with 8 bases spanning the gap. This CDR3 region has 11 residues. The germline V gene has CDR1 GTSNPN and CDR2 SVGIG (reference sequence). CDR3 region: CAQGGGNTIYF. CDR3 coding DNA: TGTGCCCAAGGGGGTGGAAACACCATATATTTT.

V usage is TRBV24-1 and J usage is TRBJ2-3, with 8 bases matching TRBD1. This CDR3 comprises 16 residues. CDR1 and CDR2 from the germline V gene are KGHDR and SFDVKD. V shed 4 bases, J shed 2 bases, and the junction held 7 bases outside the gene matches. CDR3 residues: CATSDRRDRNTDTQYF. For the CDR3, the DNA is TGTGCCACCAGTGACCGTAGGGACAGGAACACAGATACGCAGTATTTT.

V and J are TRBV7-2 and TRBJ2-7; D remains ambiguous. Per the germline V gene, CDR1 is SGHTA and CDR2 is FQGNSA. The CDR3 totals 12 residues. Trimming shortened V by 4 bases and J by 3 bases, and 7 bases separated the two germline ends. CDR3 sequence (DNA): TGTGCCAGCAGCTACCCTAGCTACGAGCAGTACTTC. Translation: CASSYPSYEQYF.

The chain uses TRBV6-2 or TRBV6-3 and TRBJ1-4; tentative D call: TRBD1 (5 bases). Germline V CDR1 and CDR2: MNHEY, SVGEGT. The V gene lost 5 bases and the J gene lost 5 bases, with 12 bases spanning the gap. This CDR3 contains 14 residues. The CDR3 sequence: CASSTGTVNEKLFF. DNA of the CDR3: TGTGCCAGCAGTACCGGGACGGTGAATGAAAAACTGTTTTTT.

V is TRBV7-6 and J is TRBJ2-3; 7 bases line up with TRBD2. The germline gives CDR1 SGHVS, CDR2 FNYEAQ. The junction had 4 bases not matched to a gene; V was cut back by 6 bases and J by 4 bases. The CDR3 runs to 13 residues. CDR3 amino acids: CASRSGVADTQYF. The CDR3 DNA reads TGTGCCAGCAGAAGCGGGGTCGCAGATACGCAGTATTTT.

This CDR3 reads CASTMPGARLETQYF. The DNA of the CDR3 is TGTGCCAGCACGATGCCGGGGGCGCGACTAGAGACCCAGTACTTC. This chain uses TRBV6-5 with TRBJ2-5, with D perhaps TRBD1 or TRBD2 (6 bases each). Looked up from germline, CDR1 is MNHEY and CDR2 is SVGAGI. This CDR3 region has 15 residues. V lost 7 bases to trimming and J lost 4 bases, with 19 bases between them.

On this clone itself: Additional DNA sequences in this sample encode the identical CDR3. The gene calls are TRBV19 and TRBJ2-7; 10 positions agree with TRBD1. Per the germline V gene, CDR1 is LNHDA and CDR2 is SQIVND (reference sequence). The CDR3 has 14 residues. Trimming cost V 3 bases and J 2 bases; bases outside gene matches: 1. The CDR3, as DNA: TGTGCCAGTAGTATTGGACAGGGGGCCTACGAGCAGTACTTC. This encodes CASSIGQGAYEQYF.

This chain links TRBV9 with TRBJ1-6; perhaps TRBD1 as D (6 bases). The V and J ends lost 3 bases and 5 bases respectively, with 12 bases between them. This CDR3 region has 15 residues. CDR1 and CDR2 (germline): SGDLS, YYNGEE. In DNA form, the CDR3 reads TGTGCCAGCAGCGCGGAAACAGGGAATAATTCACCCCTCCACTTT. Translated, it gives CASSAETGNNSPLHF.

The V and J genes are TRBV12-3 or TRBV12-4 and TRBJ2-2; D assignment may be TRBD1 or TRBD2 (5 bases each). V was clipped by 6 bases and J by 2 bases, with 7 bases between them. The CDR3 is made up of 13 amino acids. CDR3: CASRRDNTGELFF. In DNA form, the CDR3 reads TGTGCCAGCAGACGGGACAACACCGGGGAGCTGTTTTTT.

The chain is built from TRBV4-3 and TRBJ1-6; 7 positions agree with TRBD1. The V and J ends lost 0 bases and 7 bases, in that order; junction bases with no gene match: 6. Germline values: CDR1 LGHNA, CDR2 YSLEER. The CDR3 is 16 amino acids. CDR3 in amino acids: CASSQDSTGSNSPLHF. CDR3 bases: TGCGCCAGCAGCCAAGATTCGACAGGGAGCAATTCACCCCTCCACTTT.